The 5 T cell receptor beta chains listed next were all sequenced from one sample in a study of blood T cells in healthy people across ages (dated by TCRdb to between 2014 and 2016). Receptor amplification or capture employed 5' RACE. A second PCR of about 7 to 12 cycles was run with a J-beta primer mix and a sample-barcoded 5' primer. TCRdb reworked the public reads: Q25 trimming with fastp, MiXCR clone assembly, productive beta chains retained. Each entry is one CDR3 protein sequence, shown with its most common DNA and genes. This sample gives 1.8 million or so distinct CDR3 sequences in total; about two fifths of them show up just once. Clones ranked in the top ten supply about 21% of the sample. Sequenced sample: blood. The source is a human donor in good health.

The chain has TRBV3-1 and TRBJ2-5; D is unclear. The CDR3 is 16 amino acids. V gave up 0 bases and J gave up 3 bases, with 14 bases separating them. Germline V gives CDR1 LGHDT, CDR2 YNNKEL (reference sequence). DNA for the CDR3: TGTGCCAGCAGCCAAGATGTTACAGCCCCAGAAGAGACCCAGTACTTC. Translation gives CASSQDVTAPEETQYF.

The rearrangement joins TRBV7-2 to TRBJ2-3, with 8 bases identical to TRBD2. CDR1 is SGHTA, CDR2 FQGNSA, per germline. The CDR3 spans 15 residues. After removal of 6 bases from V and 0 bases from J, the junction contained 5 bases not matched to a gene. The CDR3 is CASRMSGGSTDTQYF. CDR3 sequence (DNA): TGTGCCAGCAGGATGAGCGGGGGTAGCACAGATACGCAGTATTTT.

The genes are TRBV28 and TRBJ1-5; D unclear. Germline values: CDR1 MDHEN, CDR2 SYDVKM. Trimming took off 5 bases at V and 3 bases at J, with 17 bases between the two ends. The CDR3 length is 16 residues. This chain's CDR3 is CASSQGSRGINQPQHF. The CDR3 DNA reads TGTGCCAGCAGTCAAGGATCAAGAGGGATCAATCAGCCCCAGCATTTT.

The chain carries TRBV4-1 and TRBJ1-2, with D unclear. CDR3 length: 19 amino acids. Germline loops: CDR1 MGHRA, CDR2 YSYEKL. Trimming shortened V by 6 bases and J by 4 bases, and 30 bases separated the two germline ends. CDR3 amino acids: CASSSFPSRSRRQTYGYTF. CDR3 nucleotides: TGCGCCAGCAGTTCATTCCCGAGCAGATCCAGGCGTCAGACCTATGGCTACACCTTC.

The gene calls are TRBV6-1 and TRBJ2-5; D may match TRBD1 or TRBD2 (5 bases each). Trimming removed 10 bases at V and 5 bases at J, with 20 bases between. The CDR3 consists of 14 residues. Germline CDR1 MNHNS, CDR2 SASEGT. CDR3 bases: TGTGCCACTCATTGGGACCCGAGCCCCGAGACCCAGTACTTC. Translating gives CATHWDPSPETQYF.